This entry lists 27 T cell receptor beta chains sequenced from one sample in a study of blood T cell repertoires in COVID-19. Measured with immunoSEQ multiplex PCR; TCRdb has only the in-frame clones, and not every one. The table includes 120,000 or so clones, around 83% detected once. Sequencing used peripheral blood. All receptors come from a woman aged 45-65 years with acute or convalescent COVID-19.

This chain uses TRBV5-1 with TRBJ1-4; D is unresolved. V was cut by 4 bases and J by 0 bases, with 10 bases left in between. This CDR3 has 15 amino acids. Germline V gene sequence: CDR1 SGHRS, CDR2 YFSETQ. CDR3 coding DNA: TGCGCCAGCAGCGCCCCAGGAACAACTAATGAAAAACTGTTTTTT. It translates to CASSAPGTTNEKLFF.

This chain links TRBV11-2 with TRBJ2-1, with 8 bases matching TRBD1. The CDR3 consists of 13 residues. The V segment lost 0 bases and the J segment 12 bases; nucleotides outside the gene matches: 4. The germline CDR1 and CDR2 sequences are SGHAT and FQNNGV. The CDR3 loop reads CASSLDRTGGQFF. CDR3 nucleotide sequence: TGTGCCAGCAGCTTAGATCGCACAGGGGGGCAGTTCTTC.

This clone was detected only a few times. The rearrangement joins TRBV6-5 to TRBJ2-3; no clear D. Germline V gene data show CDR1 as MNHEY and CDR2 as SVGAGI. With 5 bases removed from V and 6 bases from J, the gap between germline ends came to 15 bases. The CDR3 extends over 14 amino acids. The chain's CDR3 is CASSTTGNTDTQYF. The DNA of the CDR3 is TGTGCCAGCAGTACTACCGGTAATACGGATACGCAGTATTTT.

The V call is TRBV7-7, the J call TRBJ2-1, with TRBD2 identical over 11 bases. Trimming at V came to 1 base and at J to 8 bases, leaving 4 bases not matched to a gene. Germline values: CDR1 SSHAT, CDR2 FNYEAQ (reference sequence). This CDR3 is 15 amino acids long. CDR3 loop: CASSLGSGGAYEQFF. CDR3 nucleotide sequence: TGTGCCAGCAGCTTAGGTAGCGGGGGGGCCTATGAGCAGTTCTTC.

The rearrangement links TRBV7-7 to TRBJ1-6; D not certain. The CDR3 contains 16 residues. CDR1 SSHAT and CDR2 FNYEAQ come from the germline V gene (reference sequence). V was shortened by 7 bases and J by 0 bases, with 13 bases between the two germline ends. The CDR3 reads CASTPSSSSYNSPLHF. CDR3 nucleotides: TGTGCCAGCACCCCGAGTTCGAGCTCCTATAATTCACCCCTCCACTTT.

The chain carries TRBV5-4 and TRBJ2-2, with 7 bases that match TRBD2. Trimming cost V 0 bases and J 4 bases; bases outside gene matches: 6. Germline lookup yields CDR1 SGHNT and CDR2 YYREEE (reference sequence). The CDR3 runs to 16 residues. The CDR3 sequence is CASSLARTRSTGELFF. CDR3 nucleotides: TGTGCCAGCAGCTTGGCCAGGACTAGAAGCACCGGGGAGCTGTTTTTT.

This clone was found once. The chain joins TRBV5-1 to TRBJ1-2, with a weak D call TRBD1 (5 bases). The CDR3 totals 14 residues. Trimming removed 0 bases at V and 1 base at J, with 7 bases between. CDR1 and CDR2 from the germline V gene are SGHRS and YFSETQ. CDR3 bases: TGCGCCAGCAGCTTGGAGGGGTTTAACTATGGCTACACCTTC. Residues: CASSLEGFNYGYTF.

The rearrangement uses TRBV5-8 and TRBJ1-2; D remains ambiguous. Trimming removed 0 bases at V and 6 bases at J, with 12 bases between. This CDR3 region has 14 residues. CDR1 is SGHTS and CDR2 is YDEGEE in the germline V gene. As DNA, the CDR3 is TGTGCCAGCAGCTTGGTCTTCGGGAGGGATGGCTACACCTTC. Amino acid sequence: CASSLVFGRDGYTF.

The genes are TRBV7-9 and TRBJ2-7; 9 bases are shared with TRBD1. Trimming at V came to 5 bases and at J to 3 bases, leaving 14 bases not matched to a gene. The CDR3 is 17 residues long. Germline V gene lookup returns CDR1 SEHNR and CDR2 FQNEAQ (reference sequence). Here the CDR3 reads CASSPRGTGKNLYEQYF. DNA for the CDR3: TGTGCCAGCAGCCCCCGGGGGACAGGGAAAAACCTCTACGAGCAGTACTTC.

This chain joins TRBV28 and TRBJ1-4, with D unclear. V lost 6 bases to trimming and J lost 4 bases, with 15 bases between them. Germline V gene lookup returns CDR1 MDHEN and CDR2 SYDVKM. This CDR3 has 15 residues. Here the CDR3 DNA reads TGTGCCAGCAGGAGTATTAGATTCGGTAATGAAAAACTGTTTTTT. This translates into CASRSIRFGNEKLFF.

This rearrangement joins TRBV2 to TRBJ2-1; 11 bases fit TRBD1. Germline V gene data show CDR1 as SNHLY and CDR2 as FYNNEI. CDR3 length: 13 residues. With V trimmed by 5 bases and J by 7 bases, 1 base remained unmatched. The DNA for the CDR3 is TGTGCCAGCAGTCGGGACAGGGGGAATGAGCAGTTCTTC. Amino acids: CASSRDRGNEQFF.

The rearrangement joins TRBV18 to TRBJ1-1, with D possibly TRBD1 on 5 matching bases. With 3 bases removed from V and 1 base from J, the gap between germline ends came to 9 bases. CDR1 and CDR2 from the germline V gene are KGHSH and LQKENI. This CDR3 spans 14 amino acids. The CDR3, as DNA: TGTGCCAGCTCACCTGCGCAGGGGAACACTGAAGCTTTCTTT. Its translation is CASSPAQGNTEAFF.

The chain employs TRBV5-1 and TRBJ1-6; D gene ambiguous. Looked up from germline, CDR1 is SGHRS and CDR2 is YFSETQ. V was shortened by 1 base and J by 3 bases, with 5 bases between the two germline ends. The CDR3 totals 14 residues. In DNA, the CDR3 is TGCGCCAGCAGCTTGATCGGCTATAATTCACCCCTCCACTTT. Amino acid sequence: CASSLIGYNSPLHF.

The J gene is TRBJ1-3, the V gene TRBV7-9, with D possibly TRBD1 on 6 matching bases. V lost 4 bases to trimming and J lost 4 bases, with 11 bases between them. Germline V gene data show CDR1 as SEHNR and CDR2 as FQNEAQ (reference sequence). CDR3 size: 14 residues. The CDR3 sequence: CASSSSGEGNTIYF. The DNA of the CDR3 is TGTGCCAGCAGCTCCTCAGGGGAGGGAAACACCATATATTTT.

The gene calls are TRBV15 and TRBJ2-3, with D perhaps matching TRBD2 (5 bases). The CDR3 length is 16 residues. Germline V gene data show CDR1 as LNHNV and CDR2 as YYDKDF (reference sequence). V lost 2 bases and J lost 1, with 13 bases in between. In nucleotides, the CDR3 is TGTGCCACCAGCAGAAGACGGGGATTAGGCACAGATACGCAGTATTTT. Translation gives CATSRRRGLGTDTQYF.

The chain is built from TRBV5-6 and TRBJ2-6; 7 positions agree with TRBD1. Per the germline V gene, CDR1 is SGHDT and CDR2 is YYEEEE. CDR3 length equals 14 residues. After removal of 5 bases from V and 2 bases from J, the junction contained 1 base not matched to a gene. The CDR3 DNA follows: TGTGCCAGCAGAACAGGGGCTGGGGCCAACGTCCTGACTTTC. Its protein product is CASRTGAGANVLTF.

The V and J genes are TRBV19 and TRBJ1-1; unclear D gene. This CDR3 region has 10 residues. Germline loops: CDR1 LNHDA, CDR2 SQIVND (reference sequence). Trimming removed 8 bases from V and 9 bases from J, with 10 bases in between. CDR3 sequence (DNA): TGTGCCAGTGGCGGGCAGAAAGCTTTCTTT. It yields the protein CASGGQKAFF.

This chain joins TRBV28 and TRBJ1-1, with D maybe TRBD1 (5 bases). The CDR3 spans 14 residues. Germline assignment: CDR1 MDHEN and CDR2 SYDVKM. Trimming left V 10 bases short and J 1 base short, with 16 bases between. Here the CDR3 reads CATPGDLPNTEAFF. CDR3 DNA sequence: TGTGCCACACCGGGGGACCTTCCGAACACTGAAGCTTTCTTT.

A few counts support this clone. This sequence joins TRBV19 and TRBJ1-1, with 10 nucleotides matching TRBD1. Losses at the gene ends were 2 bases for V and 4 bases for J; bases not matched to a gene: 7. This CDR3 has 16 amino acids. The V gene's germline CDR1 is LNHDA and CDR2 SQIVND (reference sequence). CDR3 amino acids: CASSIRTGGKGTEAFF. DNA for the CDR3: TGTGCCAGTAGTATACGGACAGGGGGTAAGGGCACTGAAGCTTTCTTT.

The genes are TRBV19 and TRBJ2-2; D remains ambiguous. Germline V gene sequence: CDR1 LNHDA, CDR2 SQIVND (reference sequence). The V end was cut by 5 bases, the J end by 8 bases, with 12 bases between. This CDR3 has 13 residues. The chain's CDR3 is CASSPLQAGELFF. As DNA, the CDR3 is TGTGCCAGTAGTCCCCTTCAGGCTGGGGAGCTGTTTTTT.

The chain joins TRBV6-1 to TRBJ1-1; 9 bases line up with TRBD1. V was clipped by 3 bases and J by 2 bases; unmatched bases: 4. Germline assignment: CDR1 MNHNS and CDR2 SASEGT. This CDR3 region has 15 residues. The CDR3 loop reads CASSDGTGSNTEAFF. CDR3 coding DNA: TGTGCCAGCAGTGACGGGACAGGGAGTAACACTGAAGCTTTCTTT.

This chain uses TRBV14 with TRBJ2-1; perhaps TRBD1 as D (6 bases). Trimming cost V 1 base and J 9 bases, with 19 bases left between them. CDR3 length equals 16 residues. The V gene's germline CDR1 is SGHDN and CDR2 FVKESK. The CDR3 spells CASSQVIQGFTAEQFF. CDR3 in DNA: TGTGCCAGCAGCCAAGTAATACAGGGCTTCACGGCTGAGCAGTTCTTC. Full variable domain (rest looked up from reference TRBV14 and TRBJ2-1): EAGVTQFPSHSVIEKGQTVTLRCDPISGHDNLYWYRRVMGKEIKFLLHFVKESKQDESGMPNNRFLAERTGGTYSTLKVQPAELEDSGVYFCASSQVIQGFTAEQFFGPGTRLTVL.

This clone was seen only once. The rearrangement joins TRBV7-8 to TRBJ2-3, with no clear D. Germline-derived CDR1 and CDR2 are SGHVS and FQNEAQ. Trimming pared 5 bases from V and 0 bases from J, leaving 12 bases between. CDR3 length: 15 amino acids. The CDR3 loop is CASSDSTASTDTQYF. The CDR3 DNA is TGTGCCAGCAGCGACTCGACTGCTAGCACAGATACGCAGTATTTT.

The chain uses TRBV6-5 and TRBJ2-3, with a possible D match to TRBD2 (6 bases). CDR3 size: 14 residues. Trimming left V 6 bases short and J 2 bases short, with 12 bases between. Germline CDR1 is MNHEY and CDR2 is SVGAGI. The CDR3 sequence is CASRPGTHTDTQYF. CDR3 sequence (DNA): TGTGCCAGCAGACCCGGGACTCACACAGATACGCAGTATTTT.

The chain joins TRBV7-3 to TRBJ1-2; D not resolved. The CDR3 spans 13 residues. Trimming stripped 5 bases from V and 7 bases from J, with 14 bases between. CDR1 is SGHTA, CDR2 FQGTGA, per germline. The CDR3 loop reads CASSQDGVGGYTF. The CDR3 nucleotides are TGTGCCAGCAGCCAGGACGGGGTTGGTGGCTACACCTTC.

The V gene is TRBV6-1, the J gene TRBJ1-3; weak D call: TRBD1 (5 bases). CDR3 length: 16 residues. Germline V CDR1 and CDR2: MNHNS, SASEGT. V lost 0 bases and J lost 0, with 9 bases in between. The CDR3 here is CASSEAVGHSGNTIYF. In DNA, the CDR3 is TGTGCCAGCAGTGAAGCGGTAGGACACTCTGGAAACACCATATATTTT.

The J gene is TRBJ1-1, the V gene TRBV6-6, with D possibly being TRBD1 (5 bases). V lost 4 bases and J lost 5, with 11 bases in between. The V gene's germline CDR1 is MNHNY and CDR2 SVGAGI (reference sequence). CDR3 size: 13 residues. The CDR3 here is CASSLQVGTEAFF. The CDR3 DNA reads TGTGCCAGCAGTTTACAGGTGGGGACTGAAGCTTTCTTT.